This TCR beta chain was retrieved from a study of siplizumab effects on memory and regulatory T cells. Study findings and constraints: Sequences below about 10^-5 frequency were poorly captured, limiting mapping of alloreactive clones. Contribution to the alloresponse seemed major for naive T cells, which also seemed more diverse than memory cells. Alloreactive CD4+ clones that could be mapped were on average 68.8% Treg-derived with siplizumab, against about 30% in controls.

Trimming at V came to 4 bases and at J to 3 bases, leaving 6 bases not matched to a gene. Germline-derived CDR1 and CDR2 are SGHAT and FQNNGV. The CDR3 sequence is 14 residues long. To note about this clone: Antigen: not known.

Per sample, 95,000 to 100,000 TCR templates were assayed. Libraries were prepared by immunoSEQ multiplex PCR; TCRdb keeps only in-frame clonotypes and omits some of them. The table includes 90,000 to 120,000 clones, more than 85% detected once. This TCR was recovered from a human donor in good health. Some clones in this sample may be carry-over from other donors' samples. This sequence joins TRBV11-2 and TRBJ2-7, with 7 bases identical to TRBD1. Sequenced: CD4+ T cells sorted from blood. The DNA of the CDR3 is TGTGCCAGCAGCTCACAGGGGAAGATCTACGAGCAGTACTTC. Protein sequence: CASSSQGKIYEQYF.